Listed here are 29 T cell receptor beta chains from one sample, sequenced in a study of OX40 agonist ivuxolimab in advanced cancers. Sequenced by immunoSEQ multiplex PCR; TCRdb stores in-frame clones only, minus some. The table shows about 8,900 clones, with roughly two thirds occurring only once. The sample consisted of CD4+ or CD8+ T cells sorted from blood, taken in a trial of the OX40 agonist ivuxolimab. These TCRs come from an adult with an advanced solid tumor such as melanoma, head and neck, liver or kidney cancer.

The CDR3, as DNA: TGTGCCAGCAGTCCCAGACTAGCGGGCTTCACAGATACGCAGTATTTT. This gives the protein CASSPRLAGFTDTQYF. The rearrangement links TRBV28 to TRBJ2-3; TRBD2 matches 10 bases. Trimming took 5 bases from V and 2 from J; bases not matched to a gene: 7. The CDR3 runs 16 residues. Germline V gene lookup returns CDR1 MDHEN and CDR2 SYDVKM.

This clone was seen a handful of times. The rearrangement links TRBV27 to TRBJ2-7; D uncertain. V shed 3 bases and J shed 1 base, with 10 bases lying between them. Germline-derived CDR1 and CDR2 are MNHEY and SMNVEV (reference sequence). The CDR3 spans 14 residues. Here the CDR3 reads CASSFSQQSYEQYF. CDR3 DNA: TGTGCCAGCAGTTTTAGCCAGCAATCCTACGAGCAGTACTTC.

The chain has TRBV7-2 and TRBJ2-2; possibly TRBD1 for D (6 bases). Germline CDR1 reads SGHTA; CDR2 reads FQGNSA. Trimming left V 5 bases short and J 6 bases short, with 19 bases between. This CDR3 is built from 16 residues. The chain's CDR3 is CASSPQGIVSAGELFF. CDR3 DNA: TGTGCCAGCAGCCCCCAGGGGATAGTGAGCGCCGGGGAGCTGTTTTTT.

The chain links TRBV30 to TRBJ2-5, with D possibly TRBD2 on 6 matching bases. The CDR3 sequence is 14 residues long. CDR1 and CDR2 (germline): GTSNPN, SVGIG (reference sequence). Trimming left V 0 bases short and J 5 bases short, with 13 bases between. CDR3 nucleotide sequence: TGTGCCTGGAGTGTATATAGCGGCGATGAGACCCAGTACTTC. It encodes CAWSVYSGDETQYF. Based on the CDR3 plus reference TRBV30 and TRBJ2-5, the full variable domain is SQTIHQWPATLVQPVGSPLSLECTVEGTSNPNLYWYRQAAGRGLQLLFYSVGIGQISSEVPQNLSASRPQDRQFILSSKKLLLSDSGFYLCAWSVYSGDETQYFGPGTRLLVL.

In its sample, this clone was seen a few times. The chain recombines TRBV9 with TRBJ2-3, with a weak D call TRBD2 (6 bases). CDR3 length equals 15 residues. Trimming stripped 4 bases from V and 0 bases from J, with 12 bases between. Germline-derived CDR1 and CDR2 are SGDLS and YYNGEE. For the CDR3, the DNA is TGTGCCAGCAGCTTCGCCGGGACTAGCACAGATACGCAGTATTTT. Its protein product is CASSFAGTSTDTQYF. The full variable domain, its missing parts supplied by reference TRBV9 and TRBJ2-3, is DSGVTQTPKHLITATGQRVTLRCSPRSGDLSVYWYQQSLDQGLQFLIQYYNGEERAKGNILERFSAQQFPDLHSELNLSSLELGDSALYFCASSFAGTSTDTQYFGPGTRLTVL.

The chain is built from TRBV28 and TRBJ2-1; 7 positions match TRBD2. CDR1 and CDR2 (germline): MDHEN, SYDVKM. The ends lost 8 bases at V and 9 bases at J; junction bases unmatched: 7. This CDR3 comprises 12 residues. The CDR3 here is CASSSGGTEQFF. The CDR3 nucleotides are TGTGCCAGCTCATCGGGGGGAACTGAGCAGTTCTTC.

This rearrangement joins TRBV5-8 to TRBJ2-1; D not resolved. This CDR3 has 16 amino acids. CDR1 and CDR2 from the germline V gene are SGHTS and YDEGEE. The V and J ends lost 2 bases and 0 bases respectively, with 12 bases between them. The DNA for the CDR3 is TGTGCCAGCAGCTTACAATTCGGAAGCTCCTACAATGAGCAGTTCTTC. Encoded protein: CASSLQFGSSYNEQFF.

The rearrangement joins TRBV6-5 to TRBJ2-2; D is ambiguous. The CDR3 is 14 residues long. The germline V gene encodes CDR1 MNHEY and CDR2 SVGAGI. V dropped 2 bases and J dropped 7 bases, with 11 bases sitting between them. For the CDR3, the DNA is TGTGCCAGCAGTTACCTGAGGTTAGACGGGGAGCTGTTTTTT. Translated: CASSYLRLDGELFF.

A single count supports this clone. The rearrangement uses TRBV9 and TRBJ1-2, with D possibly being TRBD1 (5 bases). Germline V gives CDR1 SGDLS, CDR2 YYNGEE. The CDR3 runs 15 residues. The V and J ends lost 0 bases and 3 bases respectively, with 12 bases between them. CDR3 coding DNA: TGTGCCAGCAGCGTAGAACGCGGGGCAGACTATGGCTACACCTTC. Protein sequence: CASSVERGADYGYTF. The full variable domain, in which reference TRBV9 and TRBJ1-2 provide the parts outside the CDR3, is DSGVTQTPKHLITATGQRVTLRCSPRSGDLSVYWYQQSLDQGLQFLIQYYNGEERAKGNILERFSAQQFPDLHSELNLSSLELGDSALYFCASSVERGADYGYTFGSGTRLTVV.

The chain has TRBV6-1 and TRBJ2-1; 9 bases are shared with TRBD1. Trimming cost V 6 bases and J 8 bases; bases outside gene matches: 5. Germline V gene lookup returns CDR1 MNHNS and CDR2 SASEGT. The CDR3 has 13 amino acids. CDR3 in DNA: TGTGCCAGCAGGGGACAGGGAGGCGATGAGCAGTTCTTC. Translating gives CASRGQGGDEQFF.

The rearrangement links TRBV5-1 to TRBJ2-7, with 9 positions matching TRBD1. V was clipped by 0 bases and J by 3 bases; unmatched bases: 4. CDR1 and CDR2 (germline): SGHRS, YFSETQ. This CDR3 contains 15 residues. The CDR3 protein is CASSLAGTGYYEQYF. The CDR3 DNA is TGCGCCAGCAGCTTGGCCGGGACAGGGTACTACGAGCAGTACTTC.

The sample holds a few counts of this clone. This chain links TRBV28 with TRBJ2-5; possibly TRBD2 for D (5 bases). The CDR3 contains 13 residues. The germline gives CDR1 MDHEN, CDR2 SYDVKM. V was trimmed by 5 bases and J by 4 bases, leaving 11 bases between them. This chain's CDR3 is CASSRRGTETQYF. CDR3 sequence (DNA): TGTGCCAGCAGTCGCCGGGGAACAGAGACCCAGTACTTC. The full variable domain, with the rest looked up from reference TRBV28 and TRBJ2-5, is DVKVTQSSRYLVKRTGEKVFLECVQDMDHENMFWYRQDPGLGLRLIYFSYDVKMKEKGDIPEGYSVSREKKERFSLILESASTNQTSMYLCASSRRGTETQYFGPGTRLLVL.

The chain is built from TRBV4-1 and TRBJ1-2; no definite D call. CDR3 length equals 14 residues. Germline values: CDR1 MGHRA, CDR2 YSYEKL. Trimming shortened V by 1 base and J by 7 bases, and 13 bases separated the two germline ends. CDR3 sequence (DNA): TGCGCCAGCAGCCAAGCAAATAAAGCGGGTGGCTACACCTTC. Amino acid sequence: CASSQANKAGGYTF.

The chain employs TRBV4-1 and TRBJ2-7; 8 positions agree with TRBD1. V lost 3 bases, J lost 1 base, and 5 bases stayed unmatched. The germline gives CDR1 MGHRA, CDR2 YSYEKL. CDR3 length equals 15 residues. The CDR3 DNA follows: TGCGCCAGCAGCCAGGGACAGGCCGGATCCTACGAGCAGTACTTC. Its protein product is CASSQGQAGSYEQYF.

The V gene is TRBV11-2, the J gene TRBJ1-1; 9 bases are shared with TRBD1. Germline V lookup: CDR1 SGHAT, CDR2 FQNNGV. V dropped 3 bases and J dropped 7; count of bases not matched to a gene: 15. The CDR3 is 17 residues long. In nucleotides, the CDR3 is TGTGCCAGCAGCTTCTTACAGGGGGCATTAAGGGGAAATGAAGCTTTCTTT. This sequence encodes CASSFLQGALRGNEAFF.

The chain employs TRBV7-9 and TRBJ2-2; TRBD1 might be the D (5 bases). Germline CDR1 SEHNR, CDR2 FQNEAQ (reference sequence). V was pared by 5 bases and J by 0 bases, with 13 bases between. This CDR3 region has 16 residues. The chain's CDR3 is CASSPFRTSNTGELFF. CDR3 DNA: TGTGCCAGCAGCCCGTTCCGGACATCGAACACCGGGGAGCTGTTTTTT.

This CDR3 is CASTSGSEFNYGYTF. The CDR3 nucleotides are TGTGCCAGTACCTCCGGGTCCGAATTTAACTATGGCTACACCTTC. This sequence joins TRBV7-9 and TRBJ1-2; D remains unclear. Per germline, CDR1 SEHNR and CDR2 FQNEAQ (reference sequence). V dropped 9 bases and J dropped 1 base, with 18 bases sitting between them. This CDR3 region has 15 residues.

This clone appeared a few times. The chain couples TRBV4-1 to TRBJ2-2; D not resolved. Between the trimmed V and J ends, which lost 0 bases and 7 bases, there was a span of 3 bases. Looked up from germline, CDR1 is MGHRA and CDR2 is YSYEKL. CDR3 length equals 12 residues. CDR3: CASSQEGGELFF. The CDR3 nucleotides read TGCGCCAGCAGCCAAGAGGGCGGGGAGCTGTTTTTT.

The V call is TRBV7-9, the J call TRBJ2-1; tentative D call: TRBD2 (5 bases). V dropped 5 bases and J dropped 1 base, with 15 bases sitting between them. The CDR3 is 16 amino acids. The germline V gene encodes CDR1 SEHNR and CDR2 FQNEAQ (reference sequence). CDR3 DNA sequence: TGTGCCAGCAGCCCAGAAGCGGCCCCTTCCTACAATGAGCAGTTCTTC. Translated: CASSPEAAPSYNEQFF.

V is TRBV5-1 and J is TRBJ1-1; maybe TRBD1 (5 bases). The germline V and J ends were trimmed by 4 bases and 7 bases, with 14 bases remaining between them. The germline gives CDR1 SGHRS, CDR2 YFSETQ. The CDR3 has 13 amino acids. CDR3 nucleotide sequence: TGCGCCAGCAGCCTTCAGGGTTGGGGTGAAGCTTTCTTT. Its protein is CASSLQGWGEAFF.

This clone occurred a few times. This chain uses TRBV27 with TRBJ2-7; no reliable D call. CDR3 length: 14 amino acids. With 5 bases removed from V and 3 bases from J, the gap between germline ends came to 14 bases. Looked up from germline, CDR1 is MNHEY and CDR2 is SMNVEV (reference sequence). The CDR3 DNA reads TGTGCCAGCAGTGGAGATAACACCGACTACGAGCAGTACTTC. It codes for CASSGDNTDYEQYF.

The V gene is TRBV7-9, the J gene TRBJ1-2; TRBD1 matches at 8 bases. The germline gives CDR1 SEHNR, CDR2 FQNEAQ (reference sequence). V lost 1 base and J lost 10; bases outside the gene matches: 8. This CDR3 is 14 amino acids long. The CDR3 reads CASSLGGRGQNYTF. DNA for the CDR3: TGTGCCAGCAGCTTAGGTGGCAGGGGGCAAAACTACACCTTC. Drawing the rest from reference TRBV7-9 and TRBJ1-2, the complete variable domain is DTGVSQNPRHKITKRGQNVTFRCDPISEHNRLYWYRQTLGQGPEFLTYFQNEAQLEKSRLLSDRFSAERPKGSFSTLEIQRTEQGDSAMYLCASSLGGRGQNYTFGSGTRLTVV.

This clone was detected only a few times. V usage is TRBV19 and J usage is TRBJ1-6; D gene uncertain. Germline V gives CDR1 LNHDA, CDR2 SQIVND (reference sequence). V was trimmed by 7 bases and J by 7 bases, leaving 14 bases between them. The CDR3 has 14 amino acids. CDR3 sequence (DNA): TGTGCCAGTAACACACAGCTTTACAATTCACCCCTCCACTTT. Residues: CASNTQLYNSPLHF. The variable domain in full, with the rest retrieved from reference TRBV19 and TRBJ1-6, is DGGITQSPKYLFRKEGQNVTLSCEQNLNHDAMYWYRQDPGQGLRLIYYSQIVNDFQKGDIAEGYSVSREKKESFPLTVTSAQKNPTAFYLCASNTQLYNSPLHFGNGTRLTVT.

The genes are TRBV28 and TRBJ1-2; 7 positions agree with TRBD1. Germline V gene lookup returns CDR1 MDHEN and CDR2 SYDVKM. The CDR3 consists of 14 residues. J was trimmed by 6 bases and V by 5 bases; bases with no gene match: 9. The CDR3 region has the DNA TGTGCCAGCAGTCCCGCAGGGACAGCCCATGGCTACACCTTC. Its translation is CASSPAGTAHGYTF.

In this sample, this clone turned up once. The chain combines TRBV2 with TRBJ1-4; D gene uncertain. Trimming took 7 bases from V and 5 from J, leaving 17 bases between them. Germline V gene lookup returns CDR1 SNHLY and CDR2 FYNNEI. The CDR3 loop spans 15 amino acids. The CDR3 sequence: CASIRERDRNEKLFF. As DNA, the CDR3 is TGTGCCAGCATTCGGGAACGGGATCGGAATGAAAAACTGTTTTTT.

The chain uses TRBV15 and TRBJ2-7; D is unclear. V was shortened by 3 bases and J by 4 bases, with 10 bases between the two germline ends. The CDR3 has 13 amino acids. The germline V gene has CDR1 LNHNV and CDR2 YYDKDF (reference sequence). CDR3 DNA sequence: TGTGCCACCAGCAGCCGCGGAGCGTACGAGCAGTACTTC. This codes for CATSSRGAYEQYF.

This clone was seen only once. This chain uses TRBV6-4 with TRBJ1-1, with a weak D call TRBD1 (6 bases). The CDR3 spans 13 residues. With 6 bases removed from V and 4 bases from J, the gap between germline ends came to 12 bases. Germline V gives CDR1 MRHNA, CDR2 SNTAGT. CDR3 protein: CASSDTGTTEAFF. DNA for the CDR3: TGTGCCAGCAGCGATACAGGGACCACTGAAGCTTTCTTT.

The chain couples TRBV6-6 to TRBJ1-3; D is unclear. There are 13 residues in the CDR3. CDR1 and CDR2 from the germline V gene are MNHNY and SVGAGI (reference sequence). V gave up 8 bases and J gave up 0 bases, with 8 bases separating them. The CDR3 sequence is CASQSYSGNTIYF. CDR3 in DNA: TGTGCCAGCCAATCTTACTCTGGAAACACCATATATTTT.

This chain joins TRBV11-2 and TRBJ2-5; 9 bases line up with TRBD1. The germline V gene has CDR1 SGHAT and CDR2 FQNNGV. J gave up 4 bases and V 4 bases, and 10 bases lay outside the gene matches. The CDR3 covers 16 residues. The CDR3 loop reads CASSSPTGGAGETQYF. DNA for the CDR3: TGTGCCAGCAGCTCCCCGACAGGGGGGGCTGGAGAGACCCAGTACTTC.